This section outlines one T cell receptor beta chain sequence together with its context. The antigen is not known. This entry comes from a study of Ad26.COV2.S vaccination and SARS-CoV-2 variants. Produced via immunoSEQ multiplex PCR; TCRdb's table is partial and in-frame only. Among 300,000 to 450,000 clones listed, approximately 85% were seen once. The CDR3 extends over 15 amino acids. Losses at the gene ends were 5 bases for V and 11 bases for J; bases not matched to a gene: 12. Germline values: CDR1 SGHVS, CDR2 FQNEAQ. Study-level results: Assessments of TCR breadth and depth may have underestimated the total T cell responses.

Regarding treatment: about 20 received Ad26.COV2.S at low or high dose, single or two shots; about 5 received placebo; per-sample allocation not given. The samples were gathered on day 63 after the first injection of vaccine or placebo. In the vaccine, an Ad26 vector expressed the SARS-CoV-2 spike of the Wuhan strain. This chain connects TRBV7-8 to TRBJ1-6, with TRBD1 matching 7 bases. The origin of this receptor is a person between 18 and 60 years old who received the Ad26.COV2.S COVID-19 vaccine or a placebo. The sample was peripheral blood, taken in a trial of Ad26.COV2.S vaccine versus placebo. The CDR3, as DNA: TGTGCCAGCAGCCCCCAGGGGGGTTATGGGACACCCCTCCACTTT. Translating gives CASSPQGGYGTPLHF.